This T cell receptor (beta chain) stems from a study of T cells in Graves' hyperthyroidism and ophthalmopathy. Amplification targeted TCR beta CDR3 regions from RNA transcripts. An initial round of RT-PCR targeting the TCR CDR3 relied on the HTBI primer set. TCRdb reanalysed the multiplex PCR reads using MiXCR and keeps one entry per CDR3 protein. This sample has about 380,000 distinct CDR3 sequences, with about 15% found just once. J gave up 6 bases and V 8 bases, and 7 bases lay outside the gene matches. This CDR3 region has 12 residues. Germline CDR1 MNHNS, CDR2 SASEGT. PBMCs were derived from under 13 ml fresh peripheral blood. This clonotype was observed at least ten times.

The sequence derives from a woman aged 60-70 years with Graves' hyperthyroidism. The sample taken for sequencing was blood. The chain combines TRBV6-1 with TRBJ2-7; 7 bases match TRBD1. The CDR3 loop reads CASGTGAGEQYF. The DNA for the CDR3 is TGTGCCAGCGGTACAGGGGCTGGCGAGCAGTACTTC.